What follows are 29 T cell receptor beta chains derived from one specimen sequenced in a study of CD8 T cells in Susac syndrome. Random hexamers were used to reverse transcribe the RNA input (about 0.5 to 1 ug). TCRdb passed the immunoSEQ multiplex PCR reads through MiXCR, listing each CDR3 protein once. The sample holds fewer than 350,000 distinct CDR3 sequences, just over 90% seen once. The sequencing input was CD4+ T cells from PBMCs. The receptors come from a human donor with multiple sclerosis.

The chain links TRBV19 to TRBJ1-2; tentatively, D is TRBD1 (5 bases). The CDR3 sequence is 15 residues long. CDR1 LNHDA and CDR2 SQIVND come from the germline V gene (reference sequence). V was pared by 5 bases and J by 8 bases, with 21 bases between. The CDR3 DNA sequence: TGTGCCAGTAGTTACGGGATCCGGGACCGAGGAGGCTACACCTTC. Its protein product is CASSYGIRDRGGYTF.

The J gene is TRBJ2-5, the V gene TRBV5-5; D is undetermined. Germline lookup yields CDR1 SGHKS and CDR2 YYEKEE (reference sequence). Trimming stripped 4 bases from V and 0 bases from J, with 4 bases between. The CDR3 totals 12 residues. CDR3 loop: CASSRYQETQYF. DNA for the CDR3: TGTGCCAGCAGCCGGTACCAAGAGACCCAGTACTTC.

CDR3 sequence (DNA): TGCAGTGCTAGACCCCGTAGGCCCGACTCCTACAATGAGCAGTTCTTC. It encodes CSARPRRPDSYNEQFF. The V call is TRBV20-1, the J call TRBJ2-1; D unclear. The germline V gene has CDR1 DFQATT and CDR2 SNEGSKA (reference sequence). The V end was cut by 2 bases, the J end by 0 bases, with 14 bases between. This CDR3 region has 16 residues.

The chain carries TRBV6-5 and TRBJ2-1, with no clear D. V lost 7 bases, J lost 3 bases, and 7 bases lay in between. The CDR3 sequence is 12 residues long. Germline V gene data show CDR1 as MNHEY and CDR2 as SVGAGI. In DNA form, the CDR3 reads TGTGCCAGCACTACGATCTACAATGAGCAGTTCTTC. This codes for CASTTIYNEQFF.

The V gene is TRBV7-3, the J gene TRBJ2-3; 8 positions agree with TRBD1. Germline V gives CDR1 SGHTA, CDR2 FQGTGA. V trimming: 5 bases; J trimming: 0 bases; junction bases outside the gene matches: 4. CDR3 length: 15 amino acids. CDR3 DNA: TGTGCCAGCAGCCCCCAGGGGGCCAGCACAGATACGCAGTATTTT. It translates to CASSPQGASTDTQYF.

The CDR3 loop reads CASSQGLAGTYLSGELFF. The CDR3 nucleotides read TGTGCCAGCAGCCAAGGACTAGCGGGAACCTATTTGTCCGGGGAGCTGTTTTTT. The J gene is TRBJ2-2, the V gene TRBV4-2, with TRBD2 matching 11 bases. Looked up from germline, CDR1 is LGHNA and CDR2 is YNFKEQ. CDR3 size: 18 residues. V shed 1 base, J shed 6 bases, and the junction held 10 bases outside the gene matches.

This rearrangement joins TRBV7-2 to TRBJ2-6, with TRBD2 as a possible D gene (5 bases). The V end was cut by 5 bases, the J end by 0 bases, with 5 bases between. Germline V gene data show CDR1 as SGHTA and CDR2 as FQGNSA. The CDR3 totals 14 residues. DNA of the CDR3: TGTGCCAGCAGCCGGGGCTCTGGGGCCAACGTCCTGACTTTC. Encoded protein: CASSRGSGANVLTF.

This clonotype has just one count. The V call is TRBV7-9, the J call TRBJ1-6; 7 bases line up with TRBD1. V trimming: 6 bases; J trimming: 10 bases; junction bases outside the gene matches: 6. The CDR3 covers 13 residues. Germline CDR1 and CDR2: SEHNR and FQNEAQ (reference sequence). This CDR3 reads CASSLTGSSPLHF. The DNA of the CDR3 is TGTGCCAGCAGTTTGACAGGGTCCTCACCCCTCCACTTT.

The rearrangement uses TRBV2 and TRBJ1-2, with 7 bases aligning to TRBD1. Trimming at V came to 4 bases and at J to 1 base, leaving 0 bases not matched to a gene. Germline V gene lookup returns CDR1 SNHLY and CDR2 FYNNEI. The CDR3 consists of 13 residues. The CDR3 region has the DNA TGTGCCAGCAGTGGGGACAGTAACTATGGCTACACCTTC. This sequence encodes CASSGDSNYGYTF. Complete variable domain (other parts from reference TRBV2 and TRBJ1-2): EPEVTQTPSHQVTQMGQEVILRCVPISNHLYFYWYRQILGQKVEFLVSFYNNEISEKSEIFDDQFSVERPDGSNFTLKIRSTKLEDSAMYFCASSGDSNYGYTFGSGTRLTVV.

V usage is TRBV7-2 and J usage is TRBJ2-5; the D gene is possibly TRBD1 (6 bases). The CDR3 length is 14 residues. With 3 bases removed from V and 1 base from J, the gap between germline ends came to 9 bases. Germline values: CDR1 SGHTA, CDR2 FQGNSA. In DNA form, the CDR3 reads TGTGCCAGCAGCTTTGCAGGGGCCCAAGAGACCCAGTACTTC. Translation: CASSFAGAQETQYF. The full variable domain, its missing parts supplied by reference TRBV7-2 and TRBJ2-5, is GAGVSQSPSNKVTEKGKDVELRCDPISGHTALYWYRQSLGQGLEFLIYFQGNSAPDKSGLPSDRFSAERTGGSVSTLTIQRTQQEDSAVYLCASSFAGAQETQYFGPGTRLLVL.

The CDR3 is CASSEARGGLYNEQFF. The CDR3 region has the DNA TGTGCCAGCAGTGAAGCGCGGGGGGGCCTTTACAATGAGCAGTTCTTC. This sequence joins TRBV2 and TRBJ2-1; 9 nucleotides match TRBD2. The CDR3 runs 16 residues. The V gene end was trimmed by 0 bases and the J gene end by 4 bases; junction bases not matched to a gene: 4. CDR1 is SNHLY, CDR2 FYNNEI, per germline.

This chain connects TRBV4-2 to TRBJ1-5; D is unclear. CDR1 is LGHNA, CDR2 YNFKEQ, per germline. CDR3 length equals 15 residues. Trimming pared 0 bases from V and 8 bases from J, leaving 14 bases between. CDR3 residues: CASSQEVLGGEPQHF. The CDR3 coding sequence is TGTGCCAGCAGCCAAGAGGTGTTAGGCGGCGAGCCCCAGCATTTT.

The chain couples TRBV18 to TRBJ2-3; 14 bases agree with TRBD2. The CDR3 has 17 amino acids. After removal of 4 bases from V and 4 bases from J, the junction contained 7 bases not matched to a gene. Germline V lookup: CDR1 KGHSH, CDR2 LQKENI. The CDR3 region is CASSRSGTSGGPDTQYF. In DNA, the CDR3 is TGTGCCAGCTCACGGTCCGGGACTAGCGGGGGCCCAGATACGCAGTATTTT.

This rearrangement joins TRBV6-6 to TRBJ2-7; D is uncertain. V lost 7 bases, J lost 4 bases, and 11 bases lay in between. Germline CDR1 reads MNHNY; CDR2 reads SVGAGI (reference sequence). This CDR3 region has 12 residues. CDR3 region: CASKPVGYEQYF. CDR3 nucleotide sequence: TGTGCCAGCAAACCCGTCGGGTACGAGCAGTACTTC.

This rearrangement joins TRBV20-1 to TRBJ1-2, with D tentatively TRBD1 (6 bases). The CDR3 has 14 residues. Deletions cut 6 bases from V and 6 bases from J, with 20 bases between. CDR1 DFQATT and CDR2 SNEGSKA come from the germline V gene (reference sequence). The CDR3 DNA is TGCAGTGCCCCACTCGACCAGGGGTCGGATGGCTACACCTTC. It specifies CSAPLDQGSDGYTF.

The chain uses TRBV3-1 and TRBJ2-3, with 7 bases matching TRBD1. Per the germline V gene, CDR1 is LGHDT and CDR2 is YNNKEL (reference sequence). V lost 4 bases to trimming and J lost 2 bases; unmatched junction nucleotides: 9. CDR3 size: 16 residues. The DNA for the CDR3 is TGTGCCAGCAGCCTACGACAGGGCCGATCCACAGATACGCAGTATTTT. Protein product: CASSLRQGRSTDTQYF.

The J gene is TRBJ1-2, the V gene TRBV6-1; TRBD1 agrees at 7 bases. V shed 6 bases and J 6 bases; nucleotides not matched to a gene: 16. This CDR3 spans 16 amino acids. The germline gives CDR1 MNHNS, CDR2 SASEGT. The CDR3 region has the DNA TGTGCCAGCAGGCCCTCGCACCCCGGGCAGGGGGATGGCTACACCTTC. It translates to CASRPSHPGQGDGYTF.

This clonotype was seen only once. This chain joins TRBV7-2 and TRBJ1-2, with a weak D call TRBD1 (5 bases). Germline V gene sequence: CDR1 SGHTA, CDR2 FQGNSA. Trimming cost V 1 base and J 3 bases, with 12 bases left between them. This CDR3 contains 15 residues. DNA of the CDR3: TGTGCCAGCAGCTTAGATGGGACCGTTCACTATGGCTACACCTTC. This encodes CASSLDGTVHYGYTF.

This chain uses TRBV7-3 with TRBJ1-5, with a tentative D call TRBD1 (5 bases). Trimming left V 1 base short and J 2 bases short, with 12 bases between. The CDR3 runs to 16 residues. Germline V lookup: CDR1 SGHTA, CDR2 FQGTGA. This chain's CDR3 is CASSLRGPDGNQPQHF. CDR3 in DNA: TGTGCCAGCAGCTTAAGGGGACCTGATGGCAATCAGCCCCAGCATTTT.

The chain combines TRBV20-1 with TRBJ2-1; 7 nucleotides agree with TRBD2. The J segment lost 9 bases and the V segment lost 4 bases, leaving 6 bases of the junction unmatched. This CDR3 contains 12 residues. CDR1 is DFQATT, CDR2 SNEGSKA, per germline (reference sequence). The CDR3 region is CSATNGGSEQFF. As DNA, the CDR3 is TGCAGTGCTACCAACGGGGGGAGTGAGCAGTTCTTC.

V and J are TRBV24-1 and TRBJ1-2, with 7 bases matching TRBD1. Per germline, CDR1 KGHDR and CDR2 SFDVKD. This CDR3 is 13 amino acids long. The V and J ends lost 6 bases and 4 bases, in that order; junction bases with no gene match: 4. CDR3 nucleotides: TGTGCCACCAGTCCGGGGACAGTCTATGGCTACACCTTC. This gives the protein CATSPGTVYGYTF.

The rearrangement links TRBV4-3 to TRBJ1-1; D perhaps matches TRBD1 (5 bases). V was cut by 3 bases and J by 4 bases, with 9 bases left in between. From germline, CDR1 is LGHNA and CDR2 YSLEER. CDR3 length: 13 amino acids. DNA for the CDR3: TGCGCCAGCAGCCACAGGACAAGCACTGAAGCTTTCTTT. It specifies CASSHRTSTEAFF.

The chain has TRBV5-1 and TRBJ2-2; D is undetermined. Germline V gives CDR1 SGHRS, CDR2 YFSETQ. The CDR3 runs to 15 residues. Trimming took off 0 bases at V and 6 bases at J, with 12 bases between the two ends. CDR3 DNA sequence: TGCGCCAGCAGCTTGGCCGCACTACGCCCCGGGGAGCTGTTTTTT. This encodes CASSLAALRPGELFF.

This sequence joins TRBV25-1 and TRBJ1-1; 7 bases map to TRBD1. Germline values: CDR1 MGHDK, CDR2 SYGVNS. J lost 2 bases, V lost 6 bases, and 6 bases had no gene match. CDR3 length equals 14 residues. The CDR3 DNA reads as TGTGCCAGCAGGCAGACAGGGAAAAACACTGAAGCTTTCTTT. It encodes CASRQTGKNTEAFF.

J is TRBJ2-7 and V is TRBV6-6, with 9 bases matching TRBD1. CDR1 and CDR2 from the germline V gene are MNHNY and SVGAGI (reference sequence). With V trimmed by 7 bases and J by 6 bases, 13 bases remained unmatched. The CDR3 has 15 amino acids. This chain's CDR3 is CASINQGQGNREQYF. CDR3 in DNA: TGTGCCAGCATCAACCAGGGACAGGGAAATCGCGAGCAGTACTTC.

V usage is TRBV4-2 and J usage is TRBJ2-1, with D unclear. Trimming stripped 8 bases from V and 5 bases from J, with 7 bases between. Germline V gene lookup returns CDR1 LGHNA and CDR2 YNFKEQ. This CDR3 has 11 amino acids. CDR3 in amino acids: CASSEDNEQFF. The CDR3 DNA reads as TGTGCCAGCTCGGAAGACAATGAGCAGTTCTTC.

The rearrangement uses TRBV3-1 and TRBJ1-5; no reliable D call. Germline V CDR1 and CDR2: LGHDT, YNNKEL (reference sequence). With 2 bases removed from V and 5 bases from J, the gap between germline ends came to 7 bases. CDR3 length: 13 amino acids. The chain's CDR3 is CASSQSLDQPQHF. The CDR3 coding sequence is TGTGCCAGCAGCCAATCCCTGGATCAGCCCCAGCATTTT.

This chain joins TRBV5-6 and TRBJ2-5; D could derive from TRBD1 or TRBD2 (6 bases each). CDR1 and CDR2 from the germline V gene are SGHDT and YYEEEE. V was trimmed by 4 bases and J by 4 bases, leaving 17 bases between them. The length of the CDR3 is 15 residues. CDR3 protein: CASSPRGPLRETQYF. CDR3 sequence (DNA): TGTGCCAGCAGCCCCCGGGGGCCCCTAAGAGAGACCCAGTACTTC.

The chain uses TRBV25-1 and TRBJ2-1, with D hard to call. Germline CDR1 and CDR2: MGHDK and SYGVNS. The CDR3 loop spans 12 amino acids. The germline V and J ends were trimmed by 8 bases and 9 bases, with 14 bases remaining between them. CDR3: CASAPPGGEQFF. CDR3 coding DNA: TGTGCCAGCGCCCCCCCTGGCGGTGAGCAGTTCTTC.